Listed below are T cell receptor beta chains from one sample, sequenced in a study of shared clonotypes between healthy human individuals. Assay: immunoSEQ multiplex PCR; the TCRdb copy retains only in-frame clones and omits some. The data show about 1.4 million clones, roughly 96% seen once. The sequenced material came from naive CD4+ T cells sorted from blood. Every receptor here comes from a man under 40 in good health. Both conserved end residues are part of each CDR3. The order of the fields is V gene, D gene, J gene, clone size, CDR3 protein, CDR3 DNA. A D gene is named only where the DNA matches it firmly. The size entry is marked missing in some rows and otherwise reads once, few, many or a size class.

V gene: TRBV5-1
D gene: NA
J gene: TRBJ2-3
clone size: NA
CDR3 protein: CASSLIRQAVGTDTQYF
CDR3 DNA: TGCGCCAGCAGCTTAATCCGACAGGCGGTGGGCACAGATACGCAGTATTTT

V gene: TRBV10-3
D gene: NA
J gene: TRBJ1-1
clone size: NA
CDR3 protein: CAISEGATEAFF
CDR3 DNA: TGTGCCATCAGTGAGGGGGCCACTGAAGCTTTCTTT

V gene: TRBV28
D gene: NA
J gene: TRBJ2-7
clone size: NA
CDR3 protein: CASTGARSSYEQYF
CDR3 DNA: TGTGCCAGCACTGGCGCCAGGAGCTCCTACGAGCAGTACTTC

V gene: TRBV5-4
D gene: NA
J gene: TRBJ1-2
clone size: NA
CDR3 protein: CASSHPRRANYGYTF
CDR3 DNA: TGTGCCAGCAGCCATCCCCGGCGAGCTAACTATGGCTACACCTTC

V gene: TRBV29-1
D gene: NA
J gene: TRBJ1-3
clone size: NA
CDR3 protein: CSVVHESSGNTIYF
CDR3 DNA: TGCAGCGTTGTCCACGAGAGCTCTGGAAACACCATATATTTT

V gene: TRBV6-1
D gene: NA
J gene: TRBJ1-4
clone size: NA
CDR3 protein: CASSEIYEKLFF
CDR3 DNA: TGTGCCAGCAGTGAGATCTATGAAAAACTGTTTTTT

V gene: TRBV9
D gene: TRBD2
J gene: TRBJ2-1
clone size: NA
CDR3 protein: CASSVGGAGGFREQFF
CDR3 DNA: TGTGCCAGCAGCGTAGGTGGCGCGGGGGGGTTCCGTGAGCAGTTCTTC

V gene: TRBV5-1
D gene: NA
J gene: TRBJ2-1
clone size: NA
CDR3 protein: CASKSGNEQFF
CDR3 DNA: TGCGCCAGCAAGTCAGGCAATGAGCAGTTCTTC

V gene: TRBV9
D gene: TRBD2
J gene: TRBJ2-3
clone size: NA
CDR3 protein: CASSEGLATDTQYF
CDR3 DNA: TGTGCCAGCAGCGAAGGACTAGCGACAGATACGCAGTATTTT

V gene: TRBV18
D gene: TRBD2
J gene: TRBJ2-1
clone size: NA
CDR3 protein: CASSPRPSGSSYNEQFF
CDR3 DNA: TGTGCCAGCTCACCACGTCCTAGCGGGAGCTCCTACAATGAGCAGTTCTTC

V gene: TRBV28
D gene: TRBD1
J gene: TRBJ1-2
clone size: NA
CDR3 protein: CASSLDPGTGYGGYTF
CDR3 DNA: TGTGCCAGCAGTCTAGACCCCGGGACAGGGTACGGGGGCTACACCTTC

V gene: TRBV30
D gene: NA
J gene: TRBJ2-3
clone size: once
CDR3 protein: CAWSVSRGSLTDTQYF
CDR3 DNA: TGTGCCTGGAGTGTATCCCGGGGAAGTCTCACAGATACGCAGTATTTT

V gene: TRBV28
D gene: NA
J gene: TRBJ1-5
clone size: once
CDR3 protein: CASSFTPGRGSNQPQHF
CDR3 DNA: TGTGCCAGCAGTTTTACACCCGGGAGAGGGAGCAATCAGCCCCAGCATTTT

V gene: TRBV6-5
D gene: NA
J gene: TRBJ1-1
clone size: NA
CDR3 protein: CASSYSTLTANTEAFF
CDR3 DNA: TGTGCCAGCAGTTACTCGACATTAACAGCGAACACTGAAGCTTTCTTT

V gene: TRBV27
D gene: NA
J gene: TRBJ2-1
clone size: NA
CDR3 protein: CASSLRASSYNEQFF
CDR3 DNA: TGTGCCAGCAGTTTGCGGGCAAGCTCCTACAATGAGCAGTTCTTC